These 9 T cell receptor beta chains were sequenced from one sample in a study of yellow fever vaccine responses in identical twins. TCRdb processed the RT-PCR reads anew with MiXCR; each CDR3 protein has one entry. The sample has approximately 20,000 distinct CDR3 sequences; about 65% are singletons. The specimen comprised T cells from blood (PBMCs), unsorted or a sorted subset (not recorded which), sampled before or after yellow fever vaccination (not recorded which). The receptors were gathered from a woman between 18 and 29 years old who received the yellow fever vaccine.

This chain links TRBV29-1 with TRBJ2-5, with D unresolved. The CDR3 covers 12 residues. Trimming took off 4 bases at V and 5 bases at J, with 11 bases between the two ends. Germline V gene data show CDR1 as SQVTM and CDR2 as ANQGSEA. The DNA for the CDR3 is TGCAGCGTTGCTCCGGACGGGGAGACCCAGTACTTC. Translating it yields CSVAPDGETQYF.

The genes are TRBV11-1 and TRBJ2-5; the D gene could be TRBD1 or TRBD2 (5 bases each). The CDR3 is 12 amino acids. From germline, CDR1 is SGHAT and CDR2 FQDESV (reference sequence). With 2 bases removed from V and 5 bases from J, the gap between germline ends came to 6 bases. The CDR3 reads CASSLWGETQYF. The CDR3 nucleotides read TGTGCCAGCAGCTTATGGGGGGAGACCCAGTACTTC.

The chain has TRBV10-3 and TRBJ2-3; D possibly corresponds to TRBD1 (6 bases). The CDR3 is made up of 14 amino acids. Germline CDR1 is ENHRY and CDR2 is SYGVKD. V was trimmed by 6 bases and J by 2 bases, leaving 12 bases between them. The CDR3, as DNA: TGTGCCATCAGGGGGGCGTTCATCACAGATACGCAGTATTTT. It yields the protein CAIRGAFITDTQYF.

V usage is TRBV2 and J usage is TRBJ2-5; the D is unclear. In germline, CDR1 is SNHLY, CDR2 FYNNEI. The CDR3 is 13 residues long. V lost 4 bases and J lost 4, with 10 bases in between. The CDR3 here is CASSVELLETQYF. The CDR3 DNA follows: TGTGCCAGCAGTGTCGAACTACTAGAGACCCAGTACTTC.

The V call is TRBV15, the J call TRBJ2-1; D is unresolved. This CDR3 contains 12 residues. Deletions cut 0 bases from V and 6 bases from J, with 3 bases between. The germline gives CDR1 LNHNV, CDR2 YYDKDF (reference sequence). CDR3 region: CATSRERNEQFF. The CDR3, as DNA: TGTGCCACCAGCAGAGAGCGCAATGAGCAGTTCTTC.

This clonotype turned up a few times. This chain links TRBV13 with TRBJ2-7, with D hard to call. V lost 5 bases and J 7 bases, leaving 12 bases between the germline ends. The germline CDR1 and CDR2 sequences are PRHDT and FYEKMQ (reference sequence). The length of the CDR3 is 12 residues. In DNA, the CDR3 is TGTGCCAGCAGCCCGGACCAACGGGAGCAGTACTTC. The encoded protein is CASSPDQREQYF.

The chain recombines TRBV5-4 with TRBJ2-1, with a tentative D call TRBD2 (6 bases). CDR1 SGHNT and CDR2 YYREEE come from the germline V gene (reference sequence). The CDR3 contains 13 residues. The germline V and J ends were trimmed by 4 bases and 6 bases, with 11 bases remaining between them. The CDR3 reads CASSTGLPNEQFF. For the CDR3, the DNA is TGTGCCAGCAGCACGGGACTGCCCAATGAGCAGTTCTTC.

Here the CDR3 DNA reads TGTGCCAGCAGCCAAGCCTATGGAGGGAGCAGCGAGCAGTACGTC. It translates to CASSQAYGGSSEQYV. The chain couples TRBV3-1 to TRBJ2-7; D may be TRBD2 (6 bases). Per the germline V gene, CDR1 is LGHDT and CDR2 is YNNKEL (reference sequence). CDR3 length: 15 amino acids. The V and J ends lost 1 base and 6 bases respectively, with 16 bases between them.

The V and J genes are TRBV2 and TRBJ2-1, with TRBD1 matching over 7 bases. Per germline, CDR1 SNHLY and CDR2 FYNNEI. This CDR3 contains 14 residues. The V segment lost 11 bases and the J segment 3 bases; nucleotides outside the gene matches: 10. The CDR3 region is CAWTRTGNYNEQFF. The CDR3 DNA follows: TGTGCCTGGACAAGGACAGGTAACTACAATGAGCAGTTCTTC.